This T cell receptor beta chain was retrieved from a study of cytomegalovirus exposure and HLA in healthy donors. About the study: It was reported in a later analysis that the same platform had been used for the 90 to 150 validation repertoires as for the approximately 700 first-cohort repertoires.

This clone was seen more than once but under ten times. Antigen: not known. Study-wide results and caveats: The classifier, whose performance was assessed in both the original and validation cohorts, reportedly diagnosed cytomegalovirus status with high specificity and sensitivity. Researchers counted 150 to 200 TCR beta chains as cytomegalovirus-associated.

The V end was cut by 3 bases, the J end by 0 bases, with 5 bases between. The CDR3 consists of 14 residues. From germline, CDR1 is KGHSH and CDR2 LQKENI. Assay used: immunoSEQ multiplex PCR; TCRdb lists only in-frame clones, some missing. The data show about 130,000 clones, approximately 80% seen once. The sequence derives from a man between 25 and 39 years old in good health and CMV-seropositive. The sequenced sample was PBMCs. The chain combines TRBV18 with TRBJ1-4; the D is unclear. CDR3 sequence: CASSPRATNEKLFF. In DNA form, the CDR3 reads TGTGCCAGCTCACCTCGGGCAACTAATGAAAAACTGTTTTTT.